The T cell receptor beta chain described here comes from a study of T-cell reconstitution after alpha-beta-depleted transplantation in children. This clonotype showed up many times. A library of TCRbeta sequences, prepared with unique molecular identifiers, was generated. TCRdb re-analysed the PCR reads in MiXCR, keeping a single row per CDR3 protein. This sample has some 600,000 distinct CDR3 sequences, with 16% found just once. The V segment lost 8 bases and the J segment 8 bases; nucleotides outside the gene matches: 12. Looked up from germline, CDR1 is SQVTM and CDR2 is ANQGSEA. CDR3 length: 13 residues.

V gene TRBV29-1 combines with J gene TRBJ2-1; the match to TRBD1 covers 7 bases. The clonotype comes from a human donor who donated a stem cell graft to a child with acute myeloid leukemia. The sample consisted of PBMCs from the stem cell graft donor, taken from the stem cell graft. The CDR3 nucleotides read TGCAGCATTAAGACAGGGCTGGGGGATGAGCAGTTCTTC. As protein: CSIKTGLGDEQFF.